The 24 T cell receptor beta chains below all came from one sample that was sequenced in a study of a mutant IDH1 vaccine in newly diagnosed glioma (dated by TCRdb to 2020 to 2022). These receptors have no known antigen. The label giving this sample's time point can be read as: week 47, end of study. Every vaccine dose consisted of 300 ug of a 20-mer mutant IDH1 peptide in Montanide, administered subcutaneously together with topical imiquimod. The library was prepared using the immunoSEQ multiplex PCR assay. TCRdb stores this immuneACCESS table with in-frame sequences only. Part of the clones is absent; in the studies checked, under half of the shortfall reflects unresolved V genes, and no reason is known for the rest. The sample table contains about 84,000 clones; only one count was recorded for around four fifths of them. The ten largest account for approximately 5.4% of the sample. Sequenced material: PBMCs, taken from a glioma patient whose treatment included an IDH1 peptide vaccine. Receptors were obtained from a man aged 35 to 55 with glioma.

The V gene is TRBV20-1, the J gene TRBJ1-2; TRBD1 matches 11 bases. The CDR3 extends over 9 amino acids. V was clipped by 6 bases and J by 13 bases; unmatched bases: 1. Per the germline V gene, CDR1 is DFQATT and CDR2 is SNEGSKA (reference sequence). The CDR3 region has the DNA TGCAGTGCCGGGACAGGGGGCACCTTC. It yields the protein CSAGTGGTF.

The chain uses TRBV4-1 and TRBJ1-4; 7 bases fit TRBD1. This CDR3 region has 17 residues. Germline V gene data show CDR1 as MGHRA and CDR2 as YSYEKL. The trim removed 4 bases at V and 8 bases at J, leaving 16 bases unmatched. CDR3: CASSPLALTGLGEKLFF. The DNA of the CDR3 is TGCGCCAGCAGCCCTCTAGCATTGACAGGGTTGGGGGAAAAACTGTTTTTT.

The chain links TRBV19 to TRBJ2-2; 9 nucleotides line up with TRBD2. The CDR3 has 15 residues. Germline loops: CDR1 LNHDA, CDR2 SQIVND (reference sequence). V trimming: 3 bases; J trimming: 4 bases; junction bases outside the gene matches: 3. CDR3 loop: CASSMISGSTGELFF. The CDR3 nucleotides are TGTGCCAGTAGTATGATTAGCGGGAGCACCGGGGAGCTGTTTTTT.

This clone was seen only once. V usage is TRBV5-4 and J usage is TRBJ2-6; 9 bases agree with TRBD2. Germline V gives CDR1 SGHNT, CDR2 YYREEE (reference sequence). The CDR3 length is 18 residues. Germline trimming cut 3 bases from V and 1 base from J; bases unmatched to any gene: 8. The CDR3 here is CASSSRTSVVSGANVLTF. CDR3 sequence (DNA): TGTGCCAGCAGCTCTCGGACTAGCGTTGTTTCTGGGGCCAACGTCCTGACTTTC. The full variable domain, with the rest looked up from reference TRBV5-4 and TRBJ2-6, is ETGVTQSPTHLIKTRGQQVTLRCSSQSGHNTVSWYQQALGQGPQFIFQYYREEENGRGNFPPRFSGLQFPNYSSELNVNALELDDSALYLCASSSRTSVVSGANVLTFGAGSRLTVL.

The gene calls are TRBV7-8 and TRBJ2-5, with 16 bases that match TRBD2. Unmatched junction bases numbered 14, after V lost 5 bases and J lost 5 bases. The CDR3 sequence is 19 residues long. Germline V gene sequence: CDR1 SGHVS, CDR2 FQNEAQ. DNA of the CDR3: TGTGCCAGCAGCCCCCCGTTGGGACTAGCGGGGGGGCGGGGGGAGACCCAGTACTTC. Residues: CASSPPLGLAGGRGETQYF.

V gene TRBV2 combines with J gene TRBJ2-1; TRBD2 matches at 8 bases. V was clipped by 4 bases and J by 0 bases; unmatched bases: 8. Germline CDR1 reads SNHLY; CDR2 reads FYNNEI. The CDR3 covers 17 residues. The CDR3 nucleotides are TGTGCCAGCAGTGCCAGCGGGGGCCTTAGCTCCTACAATGAGCAGTTCTTC. Its protein product is CASSASGGLSSYNEQFF. The variable domain in full, with the rest retrieved from reference TRBV2 and TRBJ2-1, is EPEVTQTPSHQVTQMGQEVILRCVPISNHLYFYWYRQILGQKVEFLVSFYNNEISEKSEIFDDQFSVERPDGSNFTLKIRSTKLEDSAMYFCASSASGGLSSYNEQFFGPGTRLTVL.

V and J are TRBV7-2 and TRBJ1-2, with D perhaps TRBD1 (6 bases). This CDR3 region has 13 residues. Trimming took 2 bases from V and 8 from J, leaving 12 bases between them. Germline V gene data show CDR1 as SGHTA and CDR2 as FQGNSA. CDR3 loop: CASSLSGVGGYTF. Here the CDR3 DNA reads TGTGCCAGCAGCTTATCAGGGGTTGGGGGCTACACCTTC. The full variable domain, its missing parts supplied by reference TRBV7-2 and TRBJ1-2, is GAGVSQSPSNKVTEKGKDVELRCDPISGHTALYWYRQSLGQGLEFLIYFQGNSAPDKSGLPSDRFSAERTGGSVSTLTIQRTQQEDSAVYLCASSLSGVGGYTFGSGTRLTVV.

The V and J genes are TRBV9 and TRBJ1-1; D is unresolved. With 0 bases removed from V and 0 bases from J, the gap between germline ends came to 9 bases. CDR3 length equals 15 residues. Germline-derived CDR1 and CDR2 are SGDLS and YYNGEE. The CDR3 spells CASSVGTGMNTEAFF. CDR3 coding DNA: TGTGCCAGCAGCGTAGGAACGGGTATGAACACTGAAGCTTTCTTT. The full variable domain, in which reference TRBV9 and TRBJ1-1 provide the parts outside the CDR3, is DSGVTQTPKHLITATGQRVTLRCSPRSGDLSVYWYQQSLDQGLQFLIQYYNGEERAKGNILERFSAQQFPDLHSELNLSSLELGDSALYFCASSVGTGMNTEAFFGQGTRLTVV.

V usage is TRBV19 and J usage is TRBJ2-7; 8 bases fit TRBD1. V gave up 10 bases and J gave up 3 bases; unmatched junction bases: 5. The CDR3 extends over 12 amino acids. Germline V lookup: CDR1 LNHDA, CDR2 SQIVND (reference sequence). The CDR3: CATRDRYYEQYF. The CDR3 coding sequence is TGTGCCACCCGGGACAGGTACTACGAGCAGTACTTC.

This clone was seen only a few times. Germline and junction disagree at one end, which may indicate a read error. The V and J genes are TRBV7-7 and TRBJ2-3; TRBD1 aligns across 7 bases. Per the germline V gene, CDR1 is SSHAT and CDR2 is FNYEAQ (reference sequence). The CDR3 runs 14 residues. Written as DNA, the CDR3 is TGTGCTAGCAGCTTAGGGGGCACCACAGATACGCAGTATTTT. This gives the protein CASSLGGTTDTQYF.

The chain couples TRBV7-8 to TRBJ2-7, with D unclear. Trimming left V 0 bases short and J 1 base short, with 4 bases between. CDR3 length equals 13 residues. Germline V lookup: CDR1 SGHVS, CDR2 FQNEAQ. The CDR3 spells CASSLAGSYEQYF. In DNA, the CDR3 is TGTGCCAGCAGCTTAGCCGGATCCTACGAGCAGTACTTC.

This clone was observed once. The J gene is TRBJ2-1, the V gene TRBV10-3; a weak D match, TRBD2 (6 bases). Germline V lookup: CDR1 ENHRY, CDR2 SYGVKD. The length of the CDR3 is 14 residues. Trimming took off 6 bases at V and 4 bases at J, with 13 bases between the two ends. The CDR3 is CAISLGSQYNEQFF. DNA of the CDR3: TGTGCCATCAGCCTCGGGAGCCAATACAATGAGCAGTTCTTC.

The count of this clone is one. V usage is TRBV6-1 and J usage is TRBJ2-5; 9 nucleotides agree with TRBD2. The CDR3 loop spans 11 amino acids. Looked up from germline, CDR1 is MNHNS and CDR2 is SASEGT. Trimming at V came to 6 bases and at J to 13 bases, leaving 6 bases not matched to a gene. The CDR3 DNA reads TGTGCCAGCAGCCTGGGACTAGCAATGTACTTC. Protein: CASSLGLAMYF.

This clone has a handful of counts. The V and J genes are TRBV19 and TRBJ1-4; possible D gene TRBD1, 5 bases. Trimming cost V 1 base and J 12 bases, with 18 bases left between them. Germline lookup yields CDR1 LNHDA and CDR2 SQIVND (reference sequence). The CDR3 totals 15 residues. For the CDR3, the DNA is TGTGCCAGTAGTATAGGGACGGGGCTTCCGAGGGAACTGTTTTTT. Translated: CASSIGTGLPRELFF.

The V gene is TRBV7-8, the J gene TRBJ2-7, with D unresolved. The CDR3 spans 13 residues. Trimming took off 5 bases at V and 2 bases at J, with 10 bases between the two ends. CDR1 and CDR2 from the germline V gene are SGHVS and FQNEAQ. The chain's CDR3 is CASSPTGPYEQYF. In DNA form, the CDR3 reads TGTGCCAGCAGCCCGACCGGCCCCTACGAGCAGTACTTC.

The rearrangement joins TRBV9 to TRBJ2-7; 9 bases fit TRBD1. The CDR3 contains 13 residues. Germline lookup yields CDR1 SGDLS and CDR2 YYNGEE. V lost 3 bases and J lost 2; bases outside the gene matches: 0. The CDR3 here is CASSGQGAYEQYF. Here the CDR3 DNA reads TGTGCCAGCAGCGGACAGGGGGCCTACGAGCAGTACTTC.

A few counts support this clone. The V and J genes are TRBV10-3 and TRBJ2-1, with 7 bases aligning to TRBD1. Trimming at V came to 10 bases and at J to 0 bases, leaving 12 bases not matched to a gene. The CDR3 has 16 residues. CDR1 ENHRY and CDR2 SYGVKD come from the germline V gene. The CDR3 protein is CATRDRQGSSYNEQFF. For the CDR3, the DNA is TGTGCCACCAGAGACCGACAGGGCAGCTCCTACAATGAGCAGTTCTTC.

This chain joins TRBV14 and TRBJ1-1; the D gene is possibly TRBD1 (5 bases). Germline assignment: CDR1 SGHDN and CDR2 FVKESK. Trimming removed 1 base at V and 1 base at J, with 10 bases between. The length of the CDR3 is 15 residues. The CDR3 bases are TGTGCCAGCAGCCAAGCGTTGGGGCCGAACACTGAAGCTTTCTTT. The encoded protein is CASSQALGPNTEAFF. The whole variable domain, remainder taken from reference TRBV14 and TRBJ1-1, is EAGVTQFPSHSVIEKGQTVTLRCDPISGHDNLYWYRRVMGKEIKFLLHFVKESKQDESGMPNNRFLAERTGGTYSTLKVQPAELEDSGVYFCASSQALGPNTEAFFGQGTRLTVV.

The chain employs TRBV4-2 and TRBJ2-2; 8 bases line up with TRBD2. V lost 4 bases to trimming and J lost 3 bases; unmatched junction nucleotides: 13. This CDR3 comprises 18 residues. From germline, CDR1 is LGHNA and CDR2 YNFKEQ. CDR3 amino acids: CASSLTRGARGDTGELFF. Written as DNA, the CDR3 is TGTGCCAGCAGCCTGACGCGGGGGGCCAGGGGAGACACCGGGGAGCTGTTTTTT.

This clone was observed a handful of times. V gene TRBV6-6 combines with J gene TRBJ1-5; D gene uncertain. The CDR3 contains 15 residues. Trimming pared 8 bases from V and 2 bases from J, leaving 16 bases between. The V gene's germline CDR1 is MNHNY and CDR2 SVGAGI (reference sequence). In DNA form, the CDR3 reads TGTGCCAGCGTTAGAGGGCTTACGGGCAATCAGCCCCAGCATTTT. This codes for CASVRGLTGNQPQHF.

This sequence joins TRBV10-3 and TRBJ1-5, with 9 nucleotides matching TRBD1. The germline CDR1 and CDR2 sequences are ENHRY and SYGVKD. V trimming: 6 bases; J trimming: 2 bases; junction bases outside the gene matches: 8. The length of the CDR3 is 16 residues. The CDR3 spells CAISPDRGGGNQPQHF. CDR3 DNA sequence: TGTGCCATCAGCCCGGACAGGGGTGGAGGCAATCAGCCCCAGCATTTT.

This clone has just one count. The gene calls are TRBV6-5 and TRBJ1-3; D gene unclear. The CDR3 runs to 14 residues. V was cut by 2 bases and J by 0 bases, with 5 bases left in between. Germline lookup yields CDR1 MNHEY and CDR2 SVGAGI. Here the CDR3 reads CASSYGGSGNTIYF. CDR3 nucleotides: TGTGCCAGCAGTTACGGTGGCTCTGGAAACACCATATATTTT.

J is TRBJ2-3 and V is TRBV19; 8 nucleotides align to TRBD2. This CDR3 spans 15 amino acids. V dropped 1 base and J dropped 6; count of bases not matched to a gene: 6. CDR1 is LNHDA, CDR2 SQIVND, per germline (reference sequence). The CDR3 is CASSIVAGGWDTQYF. In DNA, the CDR3 is TGTGCCAGTAGTATAGTGGCGGGAGGATGGGATACGCAGTATTTT.

The chain recombines TRBV15 with TRBJ2-2, with D possibly TRBD2 on 6 matching bases. Germline loops: CDR1 LNHNV, CDR2 YYDKDF (reference sequence). There are 15 residues in the CDR3. V shed 0 bases and J shed 7 bases, with 12 bases lying between them. Written as DNA, the CDR3 is TGTGCCACCAGCAGAGATCGTCGGGAGAACGGGGAGCTGTTTTTT. Translation: CATSRDRRENGELFF.